This entry concerns a single T cell receptor (beta chain). In the original analysis: Estimation of nucleated cell counts was performed using reference gene primer amplification. The assay was immunoSEQ multiplex PCR, and TCRdb's table has in-frame clones only and misses some. The V and J calls and clone size were taken over from that table, and D and trimming were inferred from the DNA. In the table there are roughly 59,000 clones, around 79% of which are singletons. The record originates from a study of blood T cell repertoires in COVID-19. The wider study: COVID-19 samples collected from the United States, Italy and Spain covered acute and convalescent phases. The cDNA or gDNA used as material had been derived from T cells, B-cell-depleted T cells, or PBMCs.

This receptor was obtained from a human donor in a cohort sampled during active COVID-19. Sequenced: peripheral blood.

The DNA for the CDR3 is TGTGCCACCAGTGAGAACAGGGACACAGATACGCAGTATTTT. Amino acids: CATSENRDTDTQYF. This chain connects TRBV24-1 to TRBJ2-3; D is possibly TRBD1 (6 bases). CDR3 size: 14 residues. Trimming removed 4 bases from V and 2 bases from J, with 9 bases in between. Germline V gene lookup returns CDR1 KGHDR and CDR2 SFDVKD.